This T cell receptor beta chain was captured by sequencing in a study of T cells expressing NK-cell markers. Study-wide findings and caveats: Researchers report these clonotypes also headed the CD3+CD56-NKG2C+ fraction in several donors. Evidence did not settle whether expanded NKG2C+ T cell clones targeted HCMV. As a fraction of CD8+ T cells, dominant NKG2C+ clonotypes reached about 1.0-8% in more than five donors.

The CDR3 has 16 residues. Germline values: CDR1 KGHSH, CDR2 LQKENI. As to this clonotype: The antigen is not known.

cDNA encoding TCR beta was synthesized via 5'RACE template switching incorporating UMIs. TCRdb re-called the 5' RACE reads and catalogs CDR3 proteins one per entry, DNA excluded. Its table lists 250,000 to 300,000 distinct CDR3 sequences. This clonotype was sampled from a woman aged 18 to 75 in good health. The sequencing sample was made of blood T cells: a sorted CD56 or NKG2C T cell subset, CD4+ or CD8+ T cells, or bulk PBMC T cells (not recorded which). This chain uses TRBV18 with TRBJ2-1; there is no DNA to check the TCRdb D call of TRBD2. CDR3 protein: CASSALAGAPYNEQFF.